This T cell receptor (beta chain) was profiled in a study of blood T cell repertoires in COVID-19 (dated by TCRdb to 2018 to 2020). Broadly, across the study: Collaborator samples came from the United States, Italy and Spain and covered acute and convalescent phases of COVID-19. The material from the prospective study consisted of cDNA or gDNA derived from T cells, B-cell-depleted T cells, or PBMCs. The dataset comprised deeply sampled blood TCRbeta repertoires from subjects exposed to, actively infected with, or recovered from COVID-19. The repertoires were released in a freely available public database meant as a resource for research on the immune response to SARS-CoV-2. The samples were drawn from the first 160 participants of the ongoing ImmuneRACE study and from 1,254 subjects provided by 6 global collaborators. Sample metadata almost always included a de-identified subject ID, COVID-19 status, age in years and sex. Where HLA class I and class II types were available, the types were taken from metadata supplied by the sample provider, not from assay-based typing.

The immunoSEQ Assay, a bias-controlled multiplex PCR, was used to amplify TCRbeta CDR3 regions from genomic DNA. Concerning the study's data processing: The number of nucleated cells in each sample was estimated from the amplification of reference gene primers within the assay. Sequence reads were collapsed and filtered to measure the absolute abundance of every unique TCRbeta CDR3 rearrangement. For each sample, productive Simpson clonality was calculated as the square root of Simpson's diversity index across productive rearrangements. Imported from immuneACCESS, the table was reduced by TCRdb to in-frame sequences with V and J called. These copies leave out some clones; in studies compared against another copy, an unresolved V gene accounts for under half, and the cause of the remainder is not known. Clonal size and the V and J genes are those of that table, whereas D and trimming came from the DNA. The sample table contains about 120,000 clones; only one count was recorded for 85% to 90% of them. 2% to 2.5% of the sample is in the top ten clones.

The study at large found these results: Clinical and demographic metadata were provided uncurated, with the amount varying by source and participant.

As regards this clone: There is no known antigen for this receptor. Qualities for individual bases were not recorded, and no much larger clone is one base off.

Whole blood was collected in K2EDTA tubes by collaborating institutions according to the institutions' own protocols. For TCRbeta analysis, collaborators shipped samples as frozen whole blood, isolated PBMCs, or DNA extracted from either of those sample types. Source material: peripheral blood. The receptor was derived from a woman in her forties or fifties with acute or convalescent COVID-19.

The sequenced DNA is TGCGCCAGCAGCTTAACTAGCGGCCCAGATACGCAGTATTTT. Its translation reads: CASSLTSGPDTQYF. The V gene is TRBV5-1 and the J gene is TRBJ2-3, and 8 bases in between align with TRBD2. The CDR3 spans 14 residues, from the cysteine through the phenylalanine. Only the CDR3 DNA is retained, 42 bases long and in frame from the first base. Ends trimmed: V by 2 bases, J by 4 bases; bases unmatched to a gene: 3. In the germline V gene, CDR1 corresponds to SGHRS and CDR2 to YFSETQ.